The rows below give T cell receptor beta chains drawn from one sample of a study of Ad26.COV2.S vaccination and SARS-CoV-2 variants. The protocol was immunoSEQ multiplex PCR, while the TCRdb copy is restricted to in-frame clones and leaves out a portion. The table includes fewer than 800,000 clones, around 90% detected once. This sample comprised peripheral blood, obtained in a trial of Ad26.COV2.S vaccine versus placebo. The receptors come from a person aged 18-60 years who received the Ad26.COV2.S COVID-19 vaccine or a placebo. CDR3s include the opening cysteine and the closing phenylalanine or tryptophan. D genes are given only for firm matches. For some rows the clone size is stated as once, few or many, or as a class when expanded; others skip it.

v_gene: TRBV6-5
j_gene: TRBJ1-6
abundance: NA
d_gene: TRBD1
CDR3nt: TGTGCCAGCAGTTCGGGACAGGGGGATTCACCCCTCCACTTT
CDR3aa: CASSSGQGDSPLHF

v_gene: TRBV7-2
j_gene: TRBJ2-2
abundance: NA
d_gene: NA
CDR3nt: TGTGCCAGCGGATCCCAGGGGCGAAGCACCGGGGAGCTGTTTTTT
CDR3aa: CASGSQGRSTGELFF

v_gene: TRBV19
j_gene: TRBJ2-5
abundance: few
d_gene: NA
CDR3nt: TGTGCCAGTAGTAGAACCCCCCCCGGCGGGAATCCGGGGAGAGAGACCCAGTACTTC
CDR3aa: CASSRTPPGGNPGRETQYF

v_gene: TRBV6-2/TRBV6-3
j_gene: TRBJ2-4
abundance: NA
d_gene: TRBD1
CDR3nt: TGTGCCAGCAGTTACGCGCCGGGACAGGGGCTATCCCTAGCCAAAAACATTCAGTACTTC
CDR3aa: CASSYAPGQGLSLAKNIQYF

v_gene: TRBV19
j_gene: TRBJ1-6
abundance: NA
d_gene: NA
CDR3nt: TGTGCCAGTAGTATAGATAGCGGCCAAGGTCGATCACCCCTCCACTTT
CDR3aa: CASSIDSGQGRSPLHF

v_gene: TRBV18
j_gene: TRBJ2-7
abundance: NA
d_gene: TRBD1
CDR3nt: TGTGCCACCTCTCGGGGGACAGGGCCCTACGAGCAGTACTTC
CDR3aa: CATSRGTGPYEQYF

v_gene: TRBV7-2
j_gene: TRBJ2-3
abundance: once
d_gene: NA
CDR3nt: TGTGCCAGCAGCTTAAACAGGGCCGAAGCAGATACGCAGTATTTT
CDR3aa: CASSLNRAEADTQYF

v_gene: TRBV4-2
j_gene: TRBJ2-1
abundance: NA
d_gene: TRBD2
CDR3nt: TGTGCCAGCAGCCCCCAGCGGGGGGCTAGAGATGAGCAGTTCTTC
CDR3aa: CASSPQRGARDEQFF

v_gene: TRBV12-2
j_gene: TRBJ2-2
abundance: NA
d_gene: NA
CDR3nt: TGTGCAAGTCGCTTAGTTCCCTGGACAGTAACGAACACCGGGGAGCTGTTTTTT
CDR3aa: CASRLVPWTVTNTGELFF

v_gene: TRBV2
j_gene: TRBJ2-5
abundance: NA
d_gene: NA
CDR3nt: TGTGCCAGCAGTCCATTCGGTGAGACCCAGTACTTC
CDR3aa: CASSPFGETQYF

v_gene: TRBV29-1
j_gene: TRBJ2-1
abundance: NA
d_gene: NA
CDR3nt: TGCAGCGTTGCAGGGAGCTCCTACAATGAGCAGTTCTTC
CDR3aa: CSVAGSSYNEQFF

v_gene: TRBV6-6
j_gene: TRBJ1-3
abundance: NA
d_gene: NA
CDR3nt: TGTGCCAGCAGTGACAACTCTGGAAACACCATATATTTT
CDR3aa: CASSDNSGNTIYF

v_gene: TRBV7-2
j_gene: TRBJ1-1
abundance: NA
d_gene: NA
CDR3nt: TGTGCCAGCAGCTTCTCACAGAACACTGAAGCTTTCTTT
CDR3aa: CASSFSQNTEAFF

v_gene: TRBV5-1
j_gene: TRBJ1-5
abundance: few
d_gene: NA
CDR3nt: TGCGCCAGCAGCTTGACGGGGACTCAGCCCCAGCATTTT
CDR3aa: CASSLTGTQPQHF

v_gene: TRBV19
j_gene: TRBJ2-1
abundance: NA
d_gene: NA
CDR3nt: TGTGCCAGTAGTATAGGGCCCGGGGGGCACAATGAGCAGTTCTTC
CDR3aa: CASSIGPGGHNEQFF

v_gene: TRBV5-1
j_gene: TRBJ1-3
abundance: NA
d_gene: TRBD1
CDR3nt: TGCGCCAGCAGCCCGTCGGGACAGGTCGGAAACACCATATATTTT
CDR3aa: CASSPSGQVGNTIYF

v_gene: TRBV19
j_gene: TRBJ1-3
abundance: NA
d_gene: TRBD1
CDR3nt: TGTGCCAGTAGTATAAACAGGGGGCGAGGAAACACCATATATTTT
CDR3aa: CASSINRGRGNTIYF

v_gene: TRBV13
j_gene: TRBJ2-1
abundance: NA
d_gene: TRBD2
CDR3nt: TGTGCCAGCAGCTTACCCCGGGAGGTGGTTCAGTTCTTC
CDR3aa: CASSLPREVVQFF

v_gene: TRBV13
j_gene: TRBJ2-4
abundance: NA
d_gene: NA
CDR3nt: TGTGCCAGCAGCTTACCGTTTCAGGCCCACATTCAGTACTTC
CDR3aa: CASSLPFQAHIQYF

v_gene: TRBV6-5
j_gene: TRBJ2-4
abundance: NA
d_gene: NA
CDR3nt: TGTGCCAGCAGTTACGACAGACAACTAGCCAAAAACATTCAGTACTTC
CDR3aa: CASSYDRQLAKNIQYF

v_gene: TRBV7-6
j_gene: TRBJ2-2
abundance: NA
d_gene: TRBD1
CDR3nt: TGTGCCAGCAGCTTAGAGATAGGGGGCATCAACACCGGGGAGCTGTTTTTT
CDR3aa: CASSLEIGGINTGELFF

v_gene: TRBV29-1
j_gene: TRBJ2-5
abundance: NA
d_gene: NA
CDR3nt: TGCAGCGCTGTCCTAGATTCTGCGACCCAGTACTTC
CDR3aa: CSAVLDSATQYF

v_gene: TRBV5-1
j_gene: TRBJ2-5
abundance: NA
d_gene: TRBD1
CDR3nt: TGCGCCAGCAGCTTGGGACAGGGGGAGTTTGGAGAGACCCAGTACTTC
CDR3aa: CASSLGQGEFGETQYF

v_gene: TRBV18
j_gene: TRBJ2-1
abundance: NA
d_gene: TRBD2
CDR3nt: TGTGCCAGCTTGACTCTAGCGGGGGCCTACAATGAGCAGTTCTTC
CDR3aa: CASLTLAGAYNEQFF

v_gene: TRBV18
j_gene: TRBJ2-2
abundance: NA
d_gene: NA
CDR3nt: TGTGCCAGCTCACCACCACCGGGGAACACCGGGGAGCTGTTTTTT
CDR3aa: CASSPPPGNTGELFF

v_gene: TRBV10-3
j_gene: TRBJ1-5
abundance: few
d_gene: NA
CDR3nt: TGTGCCATCAGTGAGGGCAGGCACTCGATTCAGCCCCAGCATTTT
CDR3aa: CAISEGRHSIQPQHF

v_gene: TRBV11-3
j_gene: TRBJ2-3
abundance: NA
d_gene: TRBD1
CDR3nt: TGTGCCAGCAGCCAGGGACAGGGTTTCACAGATACGCAGTATTTT
CDR3aa: CASSQGQGFTDTQYF

v_gene: TRBV11-2
j_gene: TRBJ2-7
abundance: few
d_gene: NA
CDR3nt: TGTGCCAGCAGCTTAGGGTCCCTCAGGAGCTACGAGCAGTACTTC
CDR3aa: CASSLGSLRSYEQYF

v_gene: TRBV2
j_gene: TRBJ1-6
abundance: many
d_gene: NA
CDR3nt: TGTGCCAGCAGTGAAGAGTTTTCACCCCTCCACTTT
CDR3aa: CASSEEFSPLHF

v_gene: TRBV19
j_gene: TRBJ1-5
abundance: few
d_gene: TRBD1
CDR3nt: TGTGCCAGTACCCGGGACAGGGGGCAGCCCCAGCATTTT
CDR3aa: CASTRDRGQPQHF

v_gene: TRBV9
j_gene: TRBJ1-1
abundance: NA
d_gene: NA
CDR3nt: TGTGCCAGCAGCGTAGATTGGAGTGCGTACACTGAAGCTTTCTTT
CDR3aa: CASSVDWSAYTEAFF

v_gene: TRBV5-4
j_gene: TRBJ2-2
abundance: NA
d_gene: NA
CDR3nt: TGTGCCAGCGGATCAAACAGGGACACCGGGGAGCTGTTTTTT
CDR3aa: CASGSNRDTGELFF

v_gene: TRBV3-1/TRBV3-2
j_gene: TRBJ2-3
abundance: NA
d_gene: TRBD2
CDR3nt: TGTGCCAGCAGCCAAGATGGGACGGGAGGTAAAGATACGCAGTATTTT
CDR3aa: CASSQDGTGGKDTQYF

v_gene: TRBV27
j_gene: TRBJ2-1
abundance: NA
d_gene: TRBD2
CDR3nt: TGTGCCAGCAGTTTAGCGGGAGGGTTTTACAATGAGCAGTTCTTC
CDR3aa: CASSLAGGFYNEQFF

v_gene: TRBV5-4
j_gene: TRBJ1-2
abundance: NA
d_gene: TRBD1
CDR3nt: TGTGCCAGCAGCTTGCGGACAGGGGGTAGCTATGGCTACACCTTC
CDR3aa: CASSLRTGGSYGYTF

v_gene: TRBV18
j_gene: TRBJ1-4
abundance: NA
d_gene: TRBD1
CDR3nt: TGTGCCAGCTCCCTCGGACAGGGAATGGGCACAAATGAAAAACTGTTTTTT
CDR3aa: CASSLGQGMGTNEKLFF